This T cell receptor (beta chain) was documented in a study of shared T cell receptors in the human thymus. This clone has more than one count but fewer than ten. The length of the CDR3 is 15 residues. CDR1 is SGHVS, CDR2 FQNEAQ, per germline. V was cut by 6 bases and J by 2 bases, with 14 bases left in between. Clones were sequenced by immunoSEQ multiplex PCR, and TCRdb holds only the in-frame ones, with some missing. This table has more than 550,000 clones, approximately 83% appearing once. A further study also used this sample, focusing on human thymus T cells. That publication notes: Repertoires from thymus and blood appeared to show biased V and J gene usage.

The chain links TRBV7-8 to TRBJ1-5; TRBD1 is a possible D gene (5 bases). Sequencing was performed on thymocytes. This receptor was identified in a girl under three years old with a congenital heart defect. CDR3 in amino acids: CASSPAGQRNQPQHF. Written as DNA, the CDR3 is TGTGCCAGCAGTCCAGCGGGGCAACGCAATCAGCCCCAGCATTTT.